This T cell receptor beta chain was sequenced for a study of identical twins. Each CDR3 protein is one row after TCRdb ran MiXCR on the 5' RACE reads. The sample records around 490,000 distinct CDR3 sequences, roughly an eighth being singletons. The germline gives CDR1 SQVTM, CDR2 ANQGSEA. The CDR3 covers 15 residues. V lost 1 base and J lost 4, with 16 bases in between. This same sample was also taken into another study, of yellow fever vaccine responses in identical twins.

The sample consisted of CD4+ T cells sorted from blood. The rearrangement uses TRBV29-1 and TRBJ1-2, with a tentative D call TRBD1 (6 bases). The TCR comes from a woman younger than 35 in good health. The DNA for the CDR3 is TGCAGCGTTGAAGTCGGACAGACTTTCACCTATGGCTACACCTTC. Translating gives CSVEVGQTFTYGYTF.